These 6 T cell receptor beta chains were sequenced from one sample in a study of OX40 agonist ivuxolimab in advanced cancers. Assay used: immunoSEQ multiplex PCR; TCRdb lists only in-frame clones, some missing. The repertoire has tens of thousands of clones, 88% of them found once; the top ten carry approximately 12%. The sequenced sample was CD4+ or CD8+ T cells sorted from blood, obtained in a trial of the OX40 agonist ivuxolimab. The origin of the receptors is an adult with an advanced solid tumor such as melanoma, head and neck, liver or kidney cancer.

This rearrangement joins TRBV5-1 to TRBJ2-3; D not certain. With 5 bases removed from V and 1 base from J, the gap between germline ends came to 11 bases. Germline loops: CDR1 SGHRS, CDR2 YFSETQ. The CDR3 is made up of 14 amino acids. The CDR3 here is CASRTLSGTDTQYF. Written as DNA, the CDR3 is TGCGCCAGCAGGACGCTGAGCGGCACAGATACGCAGTATTTT.

V and J are TRBV6-1 and TRBJ2-1, with D perhaps TRBD1 or TRBD2 (6 bases each). Between the trimmed V and J ends, which lost 7 bases and 2 bases, there was a span of 12 bases. From germline, CDR1 is MNHNS and CDR2 SASEGT. The CDR3 is 14 amino acids. The CDR3 bases are TGTGCCAGCACAACCGGGGGCCCCTACAATGAGCAGTTCTTC. Translated, it gives CASTTGGPYNEQFF.

The chain links TRBV5-1 to TRBJ2-1; D possibly corresponds to TRBD2 (6 bases). This CDR3 has 17 residues. Germline V gives CDR1 SGHRS, CDR2 YFSETQ. V gave up 0 bases and J gave up 3 bases, with 16 bases separating them. CDR3 sequence: CASSLELSAGFYNEQFF. The DNA for the CDR3 is TGCGCCAGCAGCTTGGAATTATCGGCGGGATTCTACAATGAGCAGTTCTTC.

The J gene is TRBJ2-1, the V gene TRBV27; 8 bases line up with TRBD2. The length of the CDR3 is 16 residues. Germline-derived CDR1 and CDR2 are MNHEY and SMNVEV (reference sequence). With 0 bases clipped from V and 0 bases from J, the junction kept 1 base outside the gene matches. CDR3 loop: CASSLSAGGSYNEQFF. The CDR3 nucleotides read TGTGCCAGCAGTTTATCGGCGGGAGGCTCCTACAATGAGCAGTTCTTC.

The chain links TRBV28 to TRBJ2-5, with TRBD2 matching over 10 bases. CDR3 size: 14 residues. Germline V gene data show CDR1 as MDHEN and CDR2 as SYDVKM. The ends lost 6 bases at V and 5 bases at J; junction bases unmatched: 6. This CDR3 is CASSQSGGAETQYF. CDR3 coding DNA: TGTGCCAGCAGCCAGAGCGGGGGGGCGGAGACCCAGTACTTC.

The chain joins TRBV27 to TRBJ2-1; 9 nucleotides line up with TRBD2. Germline V lookup: CDR1 MNHEY, CDR2 SMNVEV (reference sequence). The CDR3 loop spans 14 amino acids. The J segment lost 5 bases and the V segment lost 8 bases, leaving 7 bases of the junction unmatched. CDR3: CASASGAGHNEQFF. The CDR3 DNA reads TGTGCCAGCGCTAGCGGGGCAGGGCACAATGAGCAGTTCTTC.